A single TCR beta chain is shown here with its context. Data came from immunoSEQ multiplex PCR; TCRdb stores just in-frame clones and leaves some out. The sample lists more than 150,000 clones, 70% to 90% occurring once. This CDR3 contains 14 residues. V was trimmed by 5 bases and J by 7 bases, leaving 17 bases between them. Germline CDR1 reads SGHAT; CDR2 reads FQNNGV. This entry comes from a study of blood T cell repertoires in COVID-19. Turning to the study itself: PBMCs, B-cell-depleted T cells, or T cells provided the cDNA or gDNA that made up the material.

The chain combines TRBV11-2 with TRBJ1-1; possibly TRBD1 for D (5 bases). Sequencing was done on a sample of peripheral blood. The sequence came from an older woman with acute or convalescent COVID-19. As DNA, the CDR3 is TGTGCCAGCAGCCTCAGCCCAGGGTCGGTTGAAGCTTTCTTT. Translation gives CASSLSPGSVEAFF.